This T cell receptor (beta chain) was recovered during a study of cytomegalovirus exposure and HLA in healthy donors. The PCR contained 60 Vbeta and 13 Jbeta primers. The repertoire was sequenced with immunoSEQ multiplex PCR; TCRdb's copy has only in-frame clones and lacks some. The sample yields 100,000 to 150,000 clones, more than 60% seen once. This CDR3 has 13 amino acids. With 2 bases removed from V and 4 bases from J, the gap between germline ends came to 9 bases. CDR1 is MGHRA and CDR2 is YSYEKL in the germline V gene. The sequencing sample was made of PBMCs. The chain couples TRBV4-1 to TRBJ2-7, with D hard to call. This receptor was obtained from a woman aged 18-29 years in good health and CMV-seronegative. CDR3 sequence: CASSQNPGYEQYF. CDR3 sequence (DNA): TGCGCCAGCAGCCAAAACCCAGGTTACGAGCAGTACTTC.